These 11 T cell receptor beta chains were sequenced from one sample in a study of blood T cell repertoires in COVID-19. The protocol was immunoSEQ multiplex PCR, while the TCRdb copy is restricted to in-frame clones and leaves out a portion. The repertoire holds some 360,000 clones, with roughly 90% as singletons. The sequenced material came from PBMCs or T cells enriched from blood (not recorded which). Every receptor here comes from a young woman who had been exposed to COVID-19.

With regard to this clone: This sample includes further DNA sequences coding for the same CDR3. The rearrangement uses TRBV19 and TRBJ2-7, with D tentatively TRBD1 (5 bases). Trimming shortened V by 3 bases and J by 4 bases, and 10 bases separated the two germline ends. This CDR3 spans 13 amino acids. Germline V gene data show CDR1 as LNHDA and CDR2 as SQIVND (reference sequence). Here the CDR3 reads CASSIGQGYEQYF. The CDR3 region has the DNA TGTGCCAGTAGTATTGGGCAGGGATACGAGCAGTACTTC.

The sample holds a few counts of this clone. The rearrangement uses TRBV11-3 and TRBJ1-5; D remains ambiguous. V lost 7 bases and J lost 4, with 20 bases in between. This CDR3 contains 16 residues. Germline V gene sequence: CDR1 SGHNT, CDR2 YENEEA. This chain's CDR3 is CASTPCGVPLNQPQHF. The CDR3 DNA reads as TGTGCCAGCACCCCGTGCGGGGTCCCCTTGAATCAGCCCCAGCATTTT.

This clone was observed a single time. CDR3 DNA sequence: TGTGCCAGCAGCCCAGTAGCGGGCCTGGCGAACACCGGGGAGCTGTTTTTT. The encoded protein is CASSPVAGLANTGELFF. The chain uses TRBV5-6 and TRBJ2-2, with 7 positions matching TRBD2. Per the germline V gene, CDR1 is SGHDT and CDR2 is YYEEEE. The CDR3 runs 17 residues. Trimming took 4 bases from V and 0 from J; bases not matched to a gene: 9.

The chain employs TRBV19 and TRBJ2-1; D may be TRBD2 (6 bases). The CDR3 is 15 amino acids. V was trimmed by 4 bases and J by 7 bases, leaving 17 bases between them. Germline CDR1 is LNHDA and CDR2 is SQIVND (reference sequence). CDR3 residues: CASSRGDWVWNEQFF. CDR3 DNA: TGTGCCAGTAGTAGGGGGGACTGGGTTTGGAATGAGCAGTTCTTC.

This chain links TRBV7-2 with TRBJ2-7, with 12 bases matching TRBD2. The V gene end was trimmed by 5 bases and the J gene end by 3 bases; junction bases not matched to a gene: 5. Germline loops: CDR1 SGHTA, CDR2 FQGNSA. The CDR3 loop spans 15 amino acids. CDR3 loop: CASSRLTSGGYEQYF. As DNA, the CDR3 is TGTGCCAGCAGCCGCCTGACTAGCGGGGGCTACGAGCAGTACTTC.

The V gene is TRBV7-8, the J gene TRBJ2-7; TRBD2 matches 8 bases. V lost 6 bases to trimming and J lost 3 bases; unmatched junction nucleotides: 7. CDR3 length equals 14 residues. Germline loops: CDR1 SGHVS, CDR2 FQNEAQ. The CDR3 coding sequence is TGTGCCAGCAGATTTAGCGGGACCAGCTACGAGCAGTACTTC. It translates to CASRFSGTSYEQYF.

The CDR3 DNA reads TGTGCCAGCAGCACGACAGGGGGCAGTGGAAACACCATATATTTT. It encodes CASSTTGGSGNTIYF. This chain uses TRBV5-5 with TRBJ1-3; the match to TRBD1 covers 10 bases. CDR3 size: 15 residues. Trimming removed 4 bases from V and 3 bases from J; junction bases left unmatched: 4. CDR1 SGHKS and CDR2 YYEKEE come from the germline V gene (reference sequence).

CDR3 loop: CASSLRQSPYGYTF. DNA of the CDR3: TGTGCCAGCAGCTTAAGACAAAGCCCCTATGGCTACACCTTC. The V call is TRBV11-2, the J call TRBJ1-2; D gene uncertain. V was clipped by 2 bases and J by 4 bases, with 11 bases between them. The CDR3 spans 14 residues. Germline CDR1 and CDR2: SGHAT and FQNNGV. The full variable domain, its missing parts supplied by reference TRBV11-2 and TRBJ1-2, is EAGVAQSPRYKIIEKRQSVAFWCNPISGHATLYWYQQILGQGPKLLIQFQNNGVVDDSQLPKDRFSAERLKGVDSTLKIQPAKLEDSAVYLCASSLRQSPYGYTFGSGTRLTVV.

The CDR3 sequence is CASSLGLWDREGWTQYF. The CDR3 DNA reads as TGTGCCAGCAGCTTAGGACTGTGGGACAGGGAGGGGTGGACCCAGTACTTC. V and J are TRBV7-2 and TRBJ2-5, with 9 bases matching TRBD1. Looked up from germline, CDR1 is SGHTA and CDR2 is FQGNSA. The ends lost 1 base at V and 7 bases at J; junction bases unmatched: 13. This CDR3 region has 17 residues.

The CDR3 protein is CATRAAGANVLTF. The CDR3, as DNA: TGTGCCACCAGGGCAGCTGGGGCCAACGTCCTGACTTTC. The chain recombines TRBV24-1 with TRBJ2-6; D uncertain. V lost 7 bases and J lost 2, with 5 bases in between. The germline gives CDR1 KGHDR, CDR2 SFDVKD. The CDR3 is made up of 13 amino acids.

This CDR3 is CASSRVSPYEQYF. CDR3 sequence (DNA): TGTGCCAGCAGCCGGGTGTCCCCCTACGAGCAGTACTTC. J is TRBJ2-7 and V is TRBV2; no clear D. The V end was cut by 6 bases, the J end by 2 bases, with 11 bases between. The CDR3 spans 13 residues. Germline V CDR1 and CDR2: SNHLY, FYNNEI.